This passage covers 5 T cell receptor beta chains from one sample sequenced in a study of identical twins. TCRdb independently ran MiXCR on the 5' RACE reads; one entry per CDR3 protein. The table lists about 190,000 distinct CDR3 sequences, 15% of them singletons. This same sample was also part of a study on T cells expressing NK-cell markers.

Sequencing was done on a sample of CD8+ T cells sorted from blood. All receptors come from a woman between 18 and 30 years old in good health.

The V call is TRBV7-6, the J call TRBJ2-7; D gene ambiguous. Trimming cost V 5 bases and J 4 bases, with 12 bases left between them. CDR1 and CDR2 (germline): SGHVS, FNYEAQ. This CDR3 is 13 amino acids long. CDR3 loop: CASSPYQFYEQYF. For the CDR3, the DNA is TGTGCCAGCAGCCCCTACCAATTTTACGAGCAGTACTTC.

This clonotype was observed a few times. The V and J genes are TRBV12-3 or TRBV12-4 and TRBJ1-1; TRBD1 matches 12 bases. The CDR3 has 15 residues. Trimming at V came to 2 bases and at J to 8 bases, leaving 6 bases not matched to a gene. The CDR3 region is CASSLRDRGLVEAFF. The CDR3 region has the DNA TGTGCCAGCAGTTTACGGGACAGGGGGCTTGTCGAAGCTTTCTTT.

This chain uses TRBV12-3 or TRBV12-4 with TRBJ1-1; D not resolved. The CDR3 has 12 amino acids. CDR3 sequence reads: CSIRVGNTEAFF. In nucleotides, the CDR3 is TGTTCTATTCGGGTGGGGAACACTGAAGCTTTCTTT.

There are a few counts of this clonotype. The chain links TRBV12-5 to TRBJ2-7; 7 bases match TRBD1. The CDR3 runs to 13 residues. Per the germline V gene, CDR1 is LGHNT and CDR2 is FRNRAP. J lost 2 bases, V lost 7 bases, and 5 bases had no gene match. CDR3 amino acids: CASAGDRTYEQYF. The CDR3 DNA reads TGTGCTAGTGCCGGGGACAGAACCTACGAGCAGTACTTC.

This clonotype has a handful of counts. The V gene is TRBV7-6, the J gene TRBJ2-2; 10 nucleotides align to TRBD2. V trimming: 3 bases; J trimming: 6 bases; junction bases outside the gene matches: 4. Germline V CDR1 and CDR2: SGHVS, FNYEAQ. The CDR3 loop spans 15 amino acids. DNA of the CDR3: TGTGCCAGCAGCTTCAGCGGGGGGGTGCCCGGGGAGCTGTTTTTT. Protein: CASSFSGGVPGELFF.